The 32 T cell receptor beta chains below come from one sample, sequenced in a study of cytomegalovirus exposure and HLA in healthy donors. Primers for the PCR totalled 60 Vbeta and 13 Jbeta. Data came from immunoSEQ multiplex PCR; TCRdb stores just in-frame clones and leaves some out. The sample includes about 40,000 clones. Material for sequencing was PBMCs. The receptors derive from a woman in her 30s in good health and CMV-seronegative.

The rearrangement uses TRBV18 and TRBJ1-1, with D perhaps matching TRBD1 (6 bases). This CDR3 region has 16 residues. Germline assignment: CDR1 KGHSH and CDR2 LQKENI. V was trimmed by 2 bases and J by 4 bases, leaving 17 bases between them. CDR3 sequence: CASSPKSGGQVTEAFF. CDR3 nucleotide sequence: TGTGCCAGCTCACCAAAGTCGGGGGGGCAGGTCACTGAAGCTTTCTTT.

The chain has TRBV28 and TRBJ2-1; TRBD2 matches at 10 bases. Trimming cost V 4 bases and J 7 bases; bases outside gene matches: 4. The length of the CDR3 is 14 residues. The germline CDR1 and CDR2 sequences are MDHEN and SYDVKM. The CDR3 loop reads CASSSGLARNEQFF. The CDR3, as DNA: TGTGCCAGCAGTTCGGGACTAGCGAGAAATGAGCAGTTCTTC.

The chain employs TRBV4-1 and TRBJ2-7; 8 nucleotides match TRBD2. Germline lookup yields CDR1 MGHRA and CDR2 YSYEKL. This CDR3 is built from 14 residues. V lost 4 bases, J lost 1 base, and 3 bases stayed unmatched. CDR3 sequence (DNA): TGCGCCAGCAGCCCGGGACTAGTATCCTACGAGCAGTACTTC. The encoded protein is CASSPGLVSYEQYF.

The V and J genes are TRBV10-3 and TRBJ2-3, with 7 bases fitting TRBD1. The CDR3 loop spans 15 amino acids. Germline V gene sequence: CDR1 ENHRY, CDR2 SYGVKD. Trimming took 6 bases from V and 0 from J; bases not matched to a gene: 6. The CDR3 DNA reads TGTGCCATCAGCGAGACGACAGGGAGCACAGATACGCAGTATTTT. Amino acid sequence: CAISETTGSTDTQYF.

The V gene is TRBV4-1, the J gene TRBJ2-7, with D maybe TRBD1 (6 bases). The ends were cut back, 3 bases at V and 0 bases at J, with 15 bases in the middle. The CDR3 has 16 amino acids. The germline gives CDR1 MGHRA, CDR2 YSYEKL. The CDR3 DNA reads TGCGCCAGCAGCCAGGGCGGACAGAAGAGCTCCTACGAGCAGTACTTC. This sequence encodes CASSQGGQKSSYEQYF.

The J gene is TRBJ1-5, the V gene TRBV7-9; the D gene is possibly TRBD1 (5 bases). Trimming pared 0 bases from V and 7 bases from J, leaving 19 bases between. From germline, CDR1 is SEHNR and CDR2 FQNEAQ (reference sequence). This CDR3 spans 17 amino acids. The CDR3 loop is CASSLAEAKGLRQPQHF. The CDR3 nucleotides read TGTGCCAGCAGCTTAGCGGAGGCCAAGGGACTTAGGCAGCCCCAGCATTTT.

The chain carries TRBV29-1 and TRBJ2-2, with TRBD2 matching 7 bases. CDR3 size: 14 residues. CDR1 and CDR2 (germline): SQVTM, ANQGSEA. J was trimmed by 6 bases and V by 4 bases; bases with no gene match: 8. The CDR3 spells CSVGVGGGAGELFF. CDR3 nucleotide sequence: TGCAGCGTTGGAGTGGGGGGAGGGGCCGGGGAGCTGTTTTTT.

The rearrangement uses TRBV29-1 and TRBJ2-3; D is unresolved. The V and J ends lost 5 bases and 1 base respectively, with 13 bases between them. The germline V gene has CDR1 SQVTM and CDR2 ANQGSEA. This CDR3 comprises 14 residues. CDR3 amino acids: CSVMPWAGTDTQYF. The CDR3 DNA is TGCAGCGTTATGCCCTGGGCAGGCACAGATACGCAGTATTTT.

The V and J genes are TRBV15 and TRBJ2-7; the match to TRBD1 covers 10 bases. The CDR3 has 16 residues. CDR1 and CDR2 (germline): LNHNV, YYDKDF (reference sequence). J was trimmed by 5 bases and V by 0 bases; bases with no gene match: 7. The CDR3 DNA reads TGTGCCACCAGCAGAGATAGGCGGGACAGGGGTCACGAGCAGTACTTC. Its translation: CATSRDRRDRGHEQYF.

The V call is TRBV18, the J call TRBJ2-2; 9 positions match TRBD1. Looked up from germline, CDR1 is KGHSH and CDR2 is LQKENI. The CDR3 covers 15 residues. V was pared by 1 base and J by 5 bases, with 2 bases of the junction left unmatched. The CDR3 region is CASSPRTGETGELFF. The DNA of the CDR3 is TGTGCCAGCTCACCACGGACAGGGGAAACCGGGGAGCTGTTTTTT. Filled out from reference TRBV18 and TRBJ2-2, the complete variable domain reads NAGVMQNPRHLVRRRGQEARLRCSPMKGHSHVYWYRQLPEEGLKFMVYLQKENIIDESGMPKERFSAEFPKEGPSILRIQQVVRGDSAAYFCASSPRTGETGELFFGEGSRLTVL.

The CDR3 loop is CASSLPWQNYGYTF. CDR3 nucleotides: TGTGCCAGCAGCCTTCCATGGCAGAACTATGGCTACACCTTC. The rearrangement links TRBV5-8 to TRBJ1-2; D remains unclear. Germline V CDR1 and CDR2: SGHTS, YDEGEE. The V end was cut by 4 bases, the J end by 2 bases, with 12 bases between. The CDR3 runs 14 residues.

This chain uses TRBV5-1 with TRBJ2-1; 8 bases fit TRBD1. Trimming took 4 bases from V and 7 from J; bases not matched to a gene: 7. The CDR3 extends over 14 amino acids. The germline V gene has CDR1 SGHRS and CDR2 YFSETQ. The CDR3 DNA reads TGCGCCAGCAGCCTAGGACAGGGCGCGAATGAGCAGTTCTTC. It codes for CASSLGQGANEQFF.

The chain combines TRBV7-8 with TRBJ2-2, with TRBD1 identical over 9 bases. The CDR3 sequence is 15 residues long. From germline, CDR1 is SGHVS and CDR2 FQNEAQ. Trimming cost V 5 bases and J 4 bases; bases outside gene matches: 5. The CDR3 region has the DNA TGTGCCAGCAGCCCAGGGACAGGGATCACCGGGGAGCTGTTTTTT. Protein sequence: CASSPGTGITGELFF.

The chain couples TRBV28 to TRBJ1-2; 7 nucleotides agree with TRBD1. Germline CDR1 reads MDHEN; CDR2 reads SYDVKM. This CDR3 is 17 amino acids long. The trim removed 4 bases at V and 4 bases at J, leaving 15 bases unmatched. The CDR3: CASSSLTRSRGVYGYTF. CDR3 bases: TGTGCCAGCAGTTCTCTCACCCGTAGCAGGGGGGTCTATGGCTACACCTTC.

The V call is TRBV28, the J call TRBJ1-2; the D is unclear. The CDR3 spans 13 residues. CDR1 MDHEN and CDR2 SYDVKM come from the germline V gene. Trimming took off 7 bases at V and 2 bases at J, with 11 bases between the two ends. CDR3 bases: TGTGCCAGCATAAACAAGCGGAACTATGGCTACACCTTC. Translation: CASINKRNYGYTF.

This chain uses TRBV4-1 with TRBJ1-2; the D is unclear. This CDR3 contains 17 residues. CDR1 and CDR2 (germline): MGHRA, YSYEKL. Deletions cut 1 base from V and 1 base from J, with 16 bases between. CDR3 bases: TGCGCCAGCAGCCAAGCCCCCCCGGGGTTCAATAACTATGGCTACACCTTC. Amino acids: CASSQAPPGFNNYGYTF.

This chain links TRBV4-2 with TRBJ2-1; 9 bases agree with TRBD2. V gave up 4 bases and J gave up 4 bases; unmatched junction bases: 11. Germline V gene lookup returns CDR1 LGHNA and CDR2 YNFKEQ. The CDR3 length is 17 residues. Written as DNA, the CDR3 is TGTGCCAGCAGCCCCCTTCCTAGCGGGGTCACTTACAATGAGCAGTTCTTC. Residues: CASSPLPSGVTYNEQFF.

As DNA, the CDR3 is TGTGCCAGCAGTCCCGAGGGGAGGTACAATGAGCAGTTCTTC. Translating it yields CASSPEGRYNEQFF. The chain combines TRBV28 with TRBJ2-1; D might be TRBD2 (6 bases). Germline lookup yields CDR1 MDHEN and CDR2 SYDVKM. Trimming took off 5 bases at V and 4 bases at J, with 12 bases between the two ends. The CDR3 spans 14 residues.

J is TRBJ1-1 and V is TRBV5-1; perhaps TRBD1 as D (5 bases). Germline-derived CDR1 and CDR2 are SGHRS and YFSETQ. The CDR3 length is 13 residues. Trimming stripped 5 bases from V and 6 bases from J, with 14 bases between. CDR3 DNA: TGCGCCAGCAGTTTAGACAGTGGGGCTGAAGCTTTCTTT. It is translated as CASSLDSGAEAFF.

CDR3 sequence (DNA): TGTGCCAGCAGTGACAACCTAGCGGGAGGCGAGCAGTACTTC. Residues: CASSDNLAGGEQYF. The chain couples TRBV2 to TRBJ2-7; 11 bases fit TRBD2. CDR1 and CDR2 (germline): SNHLY, FYNNEI. This CDR3 contains 14 residues. V shed 3 bases, J shed 6 bases, and the junction held 4 bases outside the gene matches.

The chain uses TRBV14 and TRBJ2-1, with TRBD2 matching over 9 bases. The CDR3 consists of 15 residues. Losses at the gene ends were 5 bases for V and 4 bases for J; bases not matched to a gene: 6. Germline CDR1 SGHDN, CDR2 FVKESK. The DNA for the CDR3 is TGTGCCAGCAGCAAGCTAGCGGGGAGTTACAATGAGCAGTTCTTC. Translated, it gives CASSKLAGSYNEQFF.

The rearrangement links TRBV18 to TRBJ1-2, with 8 bases identical to TRBD1. Germline V gene data show CDR1 as KGHSH and CDR2 as LQKENI. The CDR3 consists of 13 residues. V lost 3 bases to trimming and J lost 4 bases; unmatched junction nucleotides: 1. CDR3 in DNA: TGTGCCAGCTCACCCGACAGGGGCTATGGCTACACCTTC. It translates to CASSPDRGYGYTF.

V and J are TRBV7-9 and TRBJ2-5; 10 bases fit TRBD2. In germline, CDR1 is SEHNR, CDR2 FQNEAQ (reference sequence). The V gene end was trimmed by 5 bases and the J gene end by 0 bases; junction bases not matched to a gene: 9. CDR3 length equals 17 residues. The DNA of the CDR3 is TGTGCCAGCAGCCCTGGACTAGCGGTTCAGTACCAAGAGACCCAGTACTTC. This gives the protein CASSPGLAVQYQETQYF.

This rearrangement joins TRBV11-2 to TRBJ1-5, with D perhaps TRBD1 (5 bases). The V end was cut by 5 bases, the J end by 12 bases, with 17 bases between. The germline gives CDR1 SGHAT, CDR2 FQNNGV. CDR3 length: 13 amino acids. DNA of the CDR3: TGTGCCAGCAGCGCCAGGGATCAGGGTGTCCAGCATTTT. Encoded protein: CASSARDQGVQHF.

V usage is TRBV7-9 and J usage is TRBJ2-5, with 9 bases identical to TRBD2. There are 18 residues in the CDR3. The trim removed 1 base at V and 5 bases at J, leaving 14 bases unmatched. CDR1 is SEHNR and CDR2 is FQNEAQ in the germline V gene (reference sequence). The DNA of the CDR3 is TGTGCCAGCAGCTTAGTGGGGAGGGACCGGACTAGCGCGGAGACCCAGTACTTC. This gives the protein CASSLVGRDRTSAETQYF.

CDR3 sequence: CASSFQGTAEKLFF. The CDR3 bases are TGTGCCAGCAGTTTCCAGGGGACCGCTGAAAAACTGTTTTTT. V usage is TRBV27 and J usage is TRBJ1-4; tentatively, D is TRBD1 (6 bases). CDR1 and CDR2 from the germline V gene are MNHEY and SMNVEV (reference sequence). The CDR3 loop spans 14 amino acids. V was trimmed by 3 bases and J by 7 bases, leaving 12 bases between them.

The chain is built from TRBV15 and TRBJ2-1, with D unresolved. The V end lost 9 bases, the J end lost 4 bases, and 16 bases lay between the germline ends. The CDR3 runs 14 residues. Looked up from germline, CDR1 is LNHNV and CDR2 is YYDKDF (reference sequence). The CDR3 loop is CATKHEEKYNEQFF. The CDR3, as DNA: TGTGCCACGAAGCACGAGGAAAAATACAATGAGCAGTTCTTC.

The chain employs TRBV27 and TRBJ1-1, with unresolved D. Trimming stripped 0 bases from V and 1 base from J, with 6 bases between. This CDR3 is 14 amino acids long. Germline CDR1 reads MNHEY; CDR2 reads SMNVEV (reference sequence). The CDR3 sequence is CASSLSPRNTEAFF. The DNA for the CDR3 is TGTGCCAGCAGTTTATCCCCCAGGAACACTGAAGCTTTCTTT.

The genes are TRBV6-5 and TRBJ1-2; D is undetermined. Looked up from germline, CDR1 is MNHEY and CDR2 is SVGAGI. The CDR3 runs 13 residues. Trimming pared 7 bases from V and 2 bases from J, leaving 11 bases between. CDR3: CASTGHLNYGYTF. DNA for the CDR3: TGTGCCAGCACTGGGCACTTGAACTATGGCTACACCTTC.

This sequence joins TRBV6-5 and TRBJ1-4; no clear D gene. Looked up from germline, CDR1 is MNHEY and CDR2 is SVGAGI. CDR3 length equals 15 residues. V dropped 3 bases and J dropped 0 bases, with 8 bases sitting between them. In nucleotides, the CDR3 is TGTGCCAGCAGTTATGGAGATGCAACTAATGAAAAACTGTTTTTT. Translation gives CASSYGDATNEKLFF.

The chain has TRBV7-9 and TRBJ1-2; 11 bases agree with TRBD1. The CDR3 runs to 13 residues. CDR1 SEHNR and CDR2 FQNEAQ come from the germline V gene (reference sequence). The V segment lost 1 base and the J segment 9 bases; nucleotides outside the gene matches: 1. Here the CDR3 DNA reads TGTGCCAGCAGCTTAGGGGACAGGGGGAGCTACACCTTC. This sequence encodes CASSLGDRGSYTF.

CDR3 nucleotides: TGTGCCAGCAGCCCCGGGCTGGGACAGGCCTTCTATGGCTACACCTTC. It encodes CASSPGLGQAFYGYTF. This chain connects TRBV5-6 to TRBJ1-2; 8 nucleotides match TRBD1. This CDR3 spans 16 amino acids. In germline, CDR1 is SGHDT, CDR2 YYEEEE. Germline trimming cut 4 bases from V and 4 bases from J; bases unmatched to any gene: 12.